This is a list of T cell receptor beta chains from one sample in a study of T cell responses to AZD1222 COVID-19 vaccine. Method: immunoSEQ multiplex PCR; TCRdb's copy keeps in-frame clones and lacks some. The profile shows 140,000 to 150,000 clones, approximately 89% of them singletons. The sequences come from peripheral blood, collected on day 0 of AZD1222 vaccination. The receptors come from an adult in good health. Each CDR3 is given with its conserved first and last residue. D genes are given only for firm matches. Part of the rows lack a size; the others show once, few, many or a class for expanded clones.

TRBJ1-4	14	NA	TRBV29-1	TRBD1	CSVMGQITNEKLFF	TGCAGCGTGATGGGACAGATAACTAATGAAAAACTGTTTTTT
TRBJ1-3	14	NA	TRBV10-1	NA	CARHGLNSGNTIYF	TGCGCCCGGCACGGATTAAACTCTGGAAACACCATATATTTT
TRBJ2-3	18	NA	TRBV15	TRBD1	CATSRDRWDSPVADTQYF	TGTGCCACCAGCAGAGATAGGTGGGACAGTCCCGTGGCAGATACGCAGTATTTT
TRBJ1-5	15	NA	TRBV11-2	NA	CASSRGRAGDQPQHF	TGTGCCAGCAGCCGCGGCAGGGCCGGTGATCAGCCCCAGCATTTT
TRBJ2-2	15	NA	TRBV11-3	TRBD1	CASSQRQGTTGELFF	TGTGCCAGCAGTCAAAGACAGGGTACCACCGGGGAGCTGTTTTTT
TRBJ2-3	20	NA	TRBV5-1	TRBD2	CASSLAGTSGGPTSTDTQYF	TGCGCCAGCAGCTTAGCTGGGACTAGCGGGGGTCCCACTAGCACAGATACGCAGTATTTT
TRBJ2-7	14	NA	TRBV20-1	TRBD2	CSASLGRGVYEQYF	TGCAGTGCTAGTCTCGGGAGGGGGGTCTACGAGCAGTACTTC
TRBJ1-3	14	NA	TRBV5-4	NA	CASGTQSSGNTIYF	TGTGCGAGCGGGACACAGAGCTCTGGAAACACCATATATTTT
TRBJ2-7	14	once	TRBV5-1	NA	CASSWGPGSYEQYF	TGCGCCAGCAGCTGGGGACCGGGGAGCTACGAGCAGTACTTC
TRBJ1-1	15	NA	TRBV9	NA	CASSGDSTYALEAFF	TGTGCCAGCAGCGGGGATAGTACGTATGCCCTTGAAGCTTTCTTT
TRBJ1-3	12	NA	TRBV12-3/TRBV12-4	NA	CASSLEENTIYF	TGTGCCAGCAGTTTAGAAGAAAACACCATATATTTT
TRBJ1-5	13	NA	TRBV4-3	NA	CASSQDPNQPQHF	TGCGCCAGCAGCCAGGACCCTAATCAGCCCCAGCATTTT
TRBJ2-6	18	NA	TRBV4-2	TRBD1	CASSHTGTGVFGANVLTF	TGTGCCAGCAGCCACACCGGGACAGGGGTCTTTGGGGCCAACGTCCTGACTTTC
TRBJ2-6	17	many	TRBV5-4	NA	CASSSGHSFSGANVLTF	TGTGCCAGCAGCTCGGGCCATTCCTTCTCTGGGGCCAACGTCCTGACTTTC
TRBJ1-5	13	NA	TRBV6-5	TRBD1	CASSPGGGQPQHF	TGTGCCAGCAGCCCAGGGGGGGGTCAGCCCCAGCATTTT
TRBJ1-5	12	NA	TRBV5-8	NA	CASSSGVQPQHF	TGTGCCAGCAGTTCGGGGGTTCAGCCCCAGCATTTT
TRBJ2-3	11	NA	TRBV12-3/TRBV12-4	NA	CASSLTAAQYF	TGTGCCAGCAGTCTGACAGCTGCGCAGTATTTT
TRBJ1-2	13	NA	TRBV25-1	NA	CASSASDSYGYTF	TGTGCCAGCAGCGCCTCGGACAGCTATGGCTACACCTTC
TRBJ1-2	13	NA	TRBV7-9	NA	CASSSGTSFGYTF	TGTGCCAGCAGCTCCGGGACGAGTTTTGGCTACACCTTC
TRBJ2-1	16	NA	TRBV7-3	NA	CASSLNSGSSYNEQFF	TGTGCCAGCAGCTTGAATTCGGGGAGCTCCTACAATGAGCAGTTCTTC
TRBJ2-6	17	NA	TRBV5-6	NA	CASSFEIRGSGANVLTF	TGTGCCAGCAGCTTCGAAATCAGGGGCTCTGGGGCCAACGTCCTGACTTTC
TRBJ2-7	13	NA	TRBV5-1	TRBD1	CASSGTGFGEQYF	TGCGCCAGCAGCGGGACAGGGTTTGGCGAGCAGTACTTC
TRBJ2-7	15	NA	TRBV6-2/TRBV6-3	TRBD1	CASSLPRTGEYEQYF	TGTGCCAGCAGCCTCCCTCGGACAGGGGAGTACGAGCAGTACTTC
TRBJ2-3	13	NA	TRBV7-2	NA	CASRLAGTDTQYF	TGTGCCAGCAGATTAGCTGGCACAGATACGCAGTATTTT
TRBJ1-1	11	NA	TRBV19	NA	CASSFAGEAFF	TGTGCCAGTAGTTTTGCGGGAGAAGCTTTCTTT
TRBJ2-2	16	NA	TRBV10-3	TRBD2	CAISEGGGRVPGELFF	TGTGCCATCAGTGAAGGGGGCGGGAGGGTCCCCGGGGAGCTGTTTTTT
TRBJ1-6	15	NA	TRBV5-1	NA	CASSLGQGNNSPLHF	TGCGCCAGCAGCTTGGGGCAGGGGAATAATTCACCCCTCCACTTT
TRBJ1-3	15	NA	TRBV7-8	TRBD1	CASSLDRVGGNTIYF	TGTGCCAGCAGCTTGGACAGGGTCGGAGGAAACACCATATATTTT
TRBJ1-5	14	once	TRBV19	NA	CASSIRVGDLPQHF	TGTGCCAGTAGTATACGGGTAGGGGATCTGCCCCAGCATTTT
TRBJ1-1	13	NA	TRBV18	NA	CASGGSLNTEAFF	TGTGCCAGCGGGGGCAGCTTGAACACTGAAGCTTTCTTT
TRBJ1-5	14	NA	TRBV19	NA	CASTNWGSNQPQHF	TGTGCCAGTACGAACTGGGGTAGCAATCAGCCCCAGCATTTT
TRBJ2-7	13	many	TRBV9	NA	CASSTGTPTFLYF	TGTGCCAGCAGCACCGGGACTCCAACGTTCTTGTACTTC
TRBJ1-2	15	NA	TRBV6-1	NA	CASSELVPSNYGYTF	TGTGCCAGCAGTGAACTTGTGCCATCTAACTATGGCTACACCTTC
TRBJ2-5	16	NA	TRBV5-1	TRBD2	CASSPIGGGAWETQYF	TGCGCCAGCAGCCCCATTGGCGGGGGGGCCTGGGAGACCCAGTACTTC
TRBJ2-7	14	NA	TRBV7-8	NA	CASSLRWGPYEQYF	TGTGCCAGCAGCTTAAGATGGGGGCCCTACGAGCAGTACTTC
TRBJ2-7	11	NA	TRBV23-1	NA	CASSQWGEVGF	TGCGCCAGCAGTCAATGGGGGGAAGTCGGCTTC
TRBJ2-3	15	NA	TRBV9	TRBD2	CASSGVAGLADTQYF	TGTGCCAGCAGCGGAGTAGCGGGGTTGGCAGATACGCAGTATTTT
TRBJ2-3	16	NA	TRBV11-2	TRBD2	CASSLLTSGSTDTQYF	TGTGCCAGCAGCCTTCTGACTAGCGGAAGCACAGATACGCAGTATTTT
TRBJ2-3	15	NA	TRBV10-3	TRBD2	CAISESSGRTDTQYF	TGTGCCATCAGTGAGTCGAGCGGGAGAACAGATACGCAGTATTTT
TRBJ2-1	14	NA	TRBV24-1	NA	CATANGKDRTEQFF	TGTGCCACCGCAAATGGAAAAGATCGGACAGAGCAGTTCTTC
TRBJ2-1	15	NA	TRBV10-3	TRBD2	CAISLAGGSYNEQFF	TGTGCCATCAGTTTAGCGGGAGGTTCTTACAATGAGCAGTTCTTC
TRBJ2-1	17	NA	TRBV27	TRBD2	CASSLRSLAVQHNEQFF	TGTGCCAGCAGTTTAAGGTCCCTAGCGGTTCAACACAATGAGCAGTTCTTC
TRBJ2-2	14	NA	TRBV6-4	NA	CASRGVVDTGELFF	TGTGCCAGCCGAGGGGTAGTAGACACCGGGGAGCTGTTTTTT
TRBJ1-3	14	NA	TRBV7-3	NA	CASSSDSSGNTIYF	TGTGCCAGCAGCTCCGACAGCTCTGGAAACACCATATATTTT
TRBJ2-5	16	NA	TRBV6-2/TRBV6-3	NA	CASSKETGGYQETQYF	TGTGCCAGCAGCAAGGAGACGGGTGGGTACCAAGAGACCCAGTACTTC
TRBJ2-7	15	NA	TRBV18	TRBD2	CASSPQRGAGNEQYF	TGTGCCAGCTCACCACAGCGGGGGGCGGGGAACGAGCAGTACTTC
TRBJ1-2	15	NA	TRBV6-5	TRBD1	CASSYAEGAVYGYTF	TGTGCCAGCAGTTACGCTGAGGGGGCAGTCTATGGCTACACCTTC
TRBJ1-2	16	NA	TRBV4-2	NA	CASSQRREFTNYGYTF	TGTGCCAGCAGCCAAAGACGAGAGTTTACTAACTATGGCTACACCTTC
TRBJ2-7	14	NA	TRBV6-5	NA	CASSYKGSPYEQYF	TGTGCCAGCAGTTACAAAGGGAGCCCCTACGAGCAGTACTTC
TRBJ1-6	15	NA	TRBV18	NA	CASSQGHPTNSPLHF	TGTGCCAGCTCACAGGGGCACCCGACTAATTCACCCCTCCACTTT
TRBJ2-5	14	NA	TRBV3-1/TRBV3-2	NA	CASSRDRIQETQYF	TGTGCCAGCAGCCGCGACAGGATTCAAGAGACCCAGTACTTC
TRBJ2-3	16	NA	TRBV5-5	TRBD2	CASSLDSSGYTDTQYF	TGTGCCAGCAGCTTGGATTCTAGCGGCTACACAGATACGCAGTATTTT
TRBJ2-1	14	NA	TRBV7-2	TRBD2	CASSFGTSGRGGFF	TGTGCCAGCAGCTTCGGGACTAGCGGGAGAGGGGGGTTCTTC
TRBJ2-5	16	NA	TRBV9	NA	CASSVWGRRTGETQYF	TGTGCCAGCAGCGTTTGGGGAAGAAGGACTGGGGAGACCCAGTACTTC
TRBJ1-2	12	NA	TRBV5-1	NA	CASSLNLDGYTF	TGCGCCAGCAGCTTGAACCTGGATGGCTACACCTTC
TRBJ2-3	13	NA	TRBV11-3	TRBD1	CASTHTGGNTQYF	TGTGCCAGCACTCATACAGGGGGAAATACGCAGTATTTT
TRBJ2-7	15	few	TRBV9	NA	CASSPRGRETYEQYF	TGTGCCAGCAGCCCCCGCGGCCGGGAGACCTACGAGCAGTACTTC
TRBJ2-3	14	NA	TRBV7-2	NA	CASSLEGRGDTQYF	TGTGCCAGCAGCTTAGAGGGTAGGGGGGATACGCAGTATTTT
TRBJ2-1	18	NA	TRBV5-1	TRBD2	CASSLGTSGSSSYNEQFF	TGCGCCAGCAGCTTGGGGACTAGCGGGTCGAGCTCCTACAATGAGCAGTTCTTC
TRBJ2-5	14	NA	TRBV7-2	NA	CASSLSSAEETQYF	TGTGCCAGCAGCTTATCTTCGGCGGAAGAGACCCAGTACTTC